Listed here are 7 T cell receptor beta chains from one sample, sequenced in a study of blood T cell repertoires in COVID-19. Clones were sequenced by immunoSEQ multiplex PCR, and TCRdb holds only the in-frame ones, with some missing. Seen here are roughly 200,000 clones, approximately 80% observed once, and the top ten hold less than 2%. The sample taken for sequencing was peripheral blood. These TCRs come from a human donor in a cohort sampled during active COVID-19.

V and J are TRBV20-1 and TRBJ2-5, with D hard to call. CDR1 and CDR2 (germline): DFQATT, SNEGSKA (reference sequence). V gave up 3 bases and J gave up 7 bases, with 12 bases separating them. The CDR3 contains 12 residues. CDR3 DNA: TGCAGTGCTAGTGACGTTCAGGCGACCCAGTACTTC. It specifies CSASDVQATQYF.

The genes are TRBV4-1 and TRBJ1-6; D possibly corresponds to TRBD1 (6 bases). Germline V gene sequence: CDR1 MGHRA, CDR2 YSYEKL. This CDR3 contains 15 residues. With 1 base removed from V and 10 bases from J, the gap between germline ends came to 14 bases. For the CDR3, the DNA is TGCGCCAGCAGCCAAGTACAGGGACCAGGATCACCCCTCCACTTT. It yields the protein CASSQVQGPGSPLHF.

The rearrangement links TRBV14 to TRBJ1-6, with D tentatively TRBD1 (6 bases). The CDR3 has 15 amino acids. Germline lookup yields CDR1 SGHDN and CDR2 FVKESK. Trimming pared 0 bases from V and 4 bases from J, leaving 7 bases between. In nucleotides, the CDR3 is TGTGCCAGCAGCCAAGACCAGGGGTATAATTCACCCCTCCACTTT. Translated: CASSQDQGYNSPLHF.

The V and J genes are TRBV3-1 (or the pseudogene TRBV3-2) and TRBJ2-3, with D possibly TRBD2 on 5 matching bases. The V end was cut by 0 bases, the J end by 2 bases, with 12 bases between. The CDR3 is made up of 16 amino acids. Looked up from germline, CDR1 is LGHDT and CDR2 is YNNKEL (reference sequence). CDR3 nucleotides: TGTGCCAGCAGCCAAGATATCGGACTCTACACAGATACGCAGTATTTT. This encodes CASSQDIGLYTDTQYF.

V is TRBV4-3 and J is TRBJ1-2; 12 bases line up with TRBD1. Germline CDR1 LGHNA, CDR2 YSLEER. J lost 7 bases, V lost 3 bases, and 9 bases had no gene match. This CDR3 has 16 residues. CDR3 sequence: CASSQWGGQGAFGYTF. CDR3 nucleotide sequence: TGCGCCAGCAGCCAGTGGGGGGGACAGGGGGCTTTTGGCTACACCTTC.

The genes are TRBV6-5 and TRBJ1-2, with D possibly matching TRBD1 (6 bases). The V gene's germline CDR1 is MNHEY and CDR2 SVGAGI. The CDR3 sequence is 14 residues long. Trimming removed 11 bases from V and 6 bases from J, with 22 bases in between. The CDR3 region has the DNA TGTGCCCGCCGAGAGGGGGGGGCGGGGGATGGCTACACCTTC. Amino acids: CARREGGAGDGYTF.

The CDR3 DNA follows: TGTGCCAGCTCCCTAGCGGGGAACACTGAAGCTTTCTTT. As protein: CASSLAGNTEAFF. The chain employs TRBV12-3 or TRBV12-4 and TRBJ1-1; D gene uncertain. Deletions cut 8 bases from V and 1 base from J, with 11 bases between. The CDR3 contains 13 residues.